The clone carrying this T cell receptor (beta chain) is medium-sized by share. The antigen remains undetermined. The junction departs from germline at one end; a sequencing error may be responsible. Memory CD4+ T cells were sorted as CD4+CD45RO+CD25- cells. Semi-nested PCR with Nested Universal Primer A followed constant-region reverse priming of full-length variable regions. TCRdb passed the 5' RACE reads through MiXCR, listing each CDR3 protein once. The sample carries roughly 9,400 distinct CDR3 sequences, about a sixth recorded once. General study results and limits: The TCR gene usage of tumor memory CD4+ T cells clustered together with blood and lymph node memory CD4+ cells and with lymph node naive CD4+ cells.

The CDR3 is 14 amino acids. Germline lookup yields CDR1 SSHAT and CDR2 FNYEAQ (reference sequence). This receptor was obtained from a female donor with breast cancer. The rearrangement links TRBV7-7 to TRBJ2-3; TRBD2 aligns across 8 bases. The sample comprised memory CD4+ T cells sorted from blood. Stated subset: memory CD4+ T cells, CD4+CD45RO+CD25-. CDR3 in DNA: TGTGCTAGCAGCCAGACTAGCGCGGTAGATACGCAGTATTTT. As protein: CASSQTSAVDTQYF.